The clone carrying this T cell receptor (beta chain) occurred a few times. Clones were sequenced by immunoSEQ multiplex PCR, and TCRdb holds only the in-frame ones, with some missing. The table records about 340,000 clones, around 87% of them present only once. The sample is drawn from a study of blood T cell repertoires in COVID-19. Study details: From the United States, Italy and Spain came samples of acute and convalescent COVID-19.

It was during active infection that Seattle patients were enrolled and then longitudinally followed. J lost 6 bases, V lost 4 bases, and 11 bases had no gene match. Germline V gene sequence: CDR1 SGHNT, CDR2 YENEEA. This CDR3 contains 15 residues. The rearrangement uses TRBV11-3 and TRBJ1-1, with 7 nucleotides matching TRBD1. This sequence was found in a woman aged 45 to 65 with COVID-19, enrolled during active disease. Input material: peripheral blood. The CDR3 protein is CASSSRQGVLSEAFF. The CDR3 nucleotides read TGTGCCAGCAGCTCCAGACAGGGTGTGCTCTCTGAAGCTTTCTTT.